This T cell receptor beta chain was captured by sequencing in a study of long-term antiretroviral therapy in people with HIV. Study conclusions and caveats: Dominating the repertoire at all time points were the clones that expanded before ART. Relative to control repertoires, HIV repertoires exhibited narrower CDR3 length ranges.

Version v3.0 of the immunoSEQ assay ran at survey level. Here immunoSEQ multiplex PCR was the method, and the copy in TCRdb shows in-frame clones only, minus some. The sample has approximately 41,000 clones, around 80% seen once. The CDR3 runs to 18 residues. Germline loops: CDR1 SEHNR, CDR2 FQNEAQ (reference sequence). V was pared by 1 base and J by 6 bases, with 10 bases of the junction left unmatched. This clone has a single count. Its antigen remains unknown. The TCR was taken from a man between 18 and 35 years old with HIV. This specimen was unsorted PBMCs, taken 1.5 years after starting antiretroviral therapy. V is TRBV7-9 and J is TRBJ1-4; 11 bases map to TRBD1. CDR3 residues: CASSLGVLRDRGDEKLFF. The CDR3, as DNA: TGTGCCAGCAGCTTAGGGGTCCTCCGGGACAGGGGGGATGAAAAACTGTTTTTT.